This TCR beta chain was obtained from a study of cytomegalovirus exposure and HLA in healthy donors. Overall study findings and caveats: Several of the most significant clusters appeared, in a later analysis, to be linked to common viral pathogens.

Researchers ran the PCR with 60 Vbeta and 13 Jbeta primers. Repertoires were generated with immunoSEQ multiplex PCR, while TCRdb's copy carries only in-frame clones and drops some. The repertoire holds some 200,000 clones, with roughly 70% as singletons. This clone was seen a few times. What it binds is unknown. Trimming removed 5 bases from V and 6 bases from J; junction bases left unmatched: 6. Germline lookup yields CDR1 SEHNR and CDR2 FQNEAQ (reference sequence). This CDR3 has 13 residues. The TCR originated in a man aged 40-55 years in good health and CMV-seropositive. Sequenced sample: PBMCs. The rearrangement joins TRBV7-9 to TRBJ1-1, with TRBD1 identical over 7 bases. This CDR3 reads CASSVQGWSEAFF. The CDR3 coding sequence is TGTGCCAGCAGCGTACAGGGGTGGTCTGAAGCTTTCTTT. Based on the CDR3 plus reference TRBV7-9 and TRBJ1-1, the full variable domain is DTGVSQNPRHKITKRGQNVTFRCDPISEHNRLYWYRQTLGQGPEFLTYFQNEAQLEKSRLLSDRFSAERPKGSFSTLEIQRTEQGDSAMYLCASSVQGWSEAFFGQGTRLTVV.